The clone carrying this TCR beta chain has at least ten counts. Its antigen is currently unknown. The data were obtained in a study of T-cell reconstitution after alpha-beta-depleted transplantation in children. General study findings and limits: Two months or so post-transplant, alpha-beta T cells reportedly derived from several hundred expanded graft clones. When one year had passed after transplant, most T-cell counts and diversity came from newly produced T cells. Diversity of TCRbeta at day 60 was high in some patients, arising from surviving recipient T cells and thymic progenitors.

Trimming pared 6 bases from V and 1 base from J, leaving 17 bases between. Germline V gene data show CDR1 as DFQATT and CDR2 as SNEGSKA (reference sequence). The CDR3 has 15 amino acids. Unique molecular identifiers featured in how the TCRbeta library was prepared. TCRdb re-analysed the PCR reads in MiXCR, keeping a single row per CDR3 protein. The sample holds 300,000 to 350,000 distinct CDR3 sequences; about a quarter are singletons and the top ten take 9.5% to 13%. V is TRBV20-1 and J is TRBJ2-3; D tentatively reads TRBD1 or TRBD2 (6 bases each). Specimen: PBMCs, mostly from graft donor cells, collected 180 days after TCRalphabeta/CD19-depleted stem cell transplant. This sequence was found in a male patient between 10 and 17 years old who had a stem cell transplant for acute lymphoblastic leukemia, so the T cells may come from the graft donor. The CDR3 is CSAGRLGGRTDTQYF. In nucleotides, the CDR3 is TGCAGTGCGGGACGACTAGGGGGTCGCACAGATACGCAGTATTTT.